The present T cell receptor beta chain was sequenced within a study of T cells in women clearing cervical HPV infection. The wider study: Case blood drawn at lesion detection; control blood after infection cleared. Only a few women had HLA typing results available.

The study, taken as a whole, reports: TRBV6-7 abundance was lower in cases than controls (0.11% versus 0.16%).

The length of the CDR3 is 17 residues. Germline loops: CDR1 SNHLY, CDR2 FYNNEI. Trimming removed 5 bases at V and 2 bases at J, with 19 bases between. TCR beta CDR3 amplified by multiplex PCR from roughly 1,100 ng genomic DNA. Profiled with immunoSEQ multiplex PCR; TCRdb holds only in-frame clones, not every one. This table holds approximately 30,000 clones. A note on this clone: Antigen specificity is unknown. The read is 3 residues too short to cover the CDR3 end, so that end is filled in from the germline J gene.

Material for sequencing was blood buffy coat. The V gene is TRBV2, the J gene TRBJ2-1; D gene unclear. This TCR was sampled from a woman aged 18 to 75 with a cervical HPV16 infection that either progressed to CIN3+ or cleared (not recorded which). The CDR3 reads CASSYPTVHKPYNEQFF. Partial CDR3 DNA: TGTGCCAGCAGTTACCCAACAGTCCATAAGCCCTACAATGAG.